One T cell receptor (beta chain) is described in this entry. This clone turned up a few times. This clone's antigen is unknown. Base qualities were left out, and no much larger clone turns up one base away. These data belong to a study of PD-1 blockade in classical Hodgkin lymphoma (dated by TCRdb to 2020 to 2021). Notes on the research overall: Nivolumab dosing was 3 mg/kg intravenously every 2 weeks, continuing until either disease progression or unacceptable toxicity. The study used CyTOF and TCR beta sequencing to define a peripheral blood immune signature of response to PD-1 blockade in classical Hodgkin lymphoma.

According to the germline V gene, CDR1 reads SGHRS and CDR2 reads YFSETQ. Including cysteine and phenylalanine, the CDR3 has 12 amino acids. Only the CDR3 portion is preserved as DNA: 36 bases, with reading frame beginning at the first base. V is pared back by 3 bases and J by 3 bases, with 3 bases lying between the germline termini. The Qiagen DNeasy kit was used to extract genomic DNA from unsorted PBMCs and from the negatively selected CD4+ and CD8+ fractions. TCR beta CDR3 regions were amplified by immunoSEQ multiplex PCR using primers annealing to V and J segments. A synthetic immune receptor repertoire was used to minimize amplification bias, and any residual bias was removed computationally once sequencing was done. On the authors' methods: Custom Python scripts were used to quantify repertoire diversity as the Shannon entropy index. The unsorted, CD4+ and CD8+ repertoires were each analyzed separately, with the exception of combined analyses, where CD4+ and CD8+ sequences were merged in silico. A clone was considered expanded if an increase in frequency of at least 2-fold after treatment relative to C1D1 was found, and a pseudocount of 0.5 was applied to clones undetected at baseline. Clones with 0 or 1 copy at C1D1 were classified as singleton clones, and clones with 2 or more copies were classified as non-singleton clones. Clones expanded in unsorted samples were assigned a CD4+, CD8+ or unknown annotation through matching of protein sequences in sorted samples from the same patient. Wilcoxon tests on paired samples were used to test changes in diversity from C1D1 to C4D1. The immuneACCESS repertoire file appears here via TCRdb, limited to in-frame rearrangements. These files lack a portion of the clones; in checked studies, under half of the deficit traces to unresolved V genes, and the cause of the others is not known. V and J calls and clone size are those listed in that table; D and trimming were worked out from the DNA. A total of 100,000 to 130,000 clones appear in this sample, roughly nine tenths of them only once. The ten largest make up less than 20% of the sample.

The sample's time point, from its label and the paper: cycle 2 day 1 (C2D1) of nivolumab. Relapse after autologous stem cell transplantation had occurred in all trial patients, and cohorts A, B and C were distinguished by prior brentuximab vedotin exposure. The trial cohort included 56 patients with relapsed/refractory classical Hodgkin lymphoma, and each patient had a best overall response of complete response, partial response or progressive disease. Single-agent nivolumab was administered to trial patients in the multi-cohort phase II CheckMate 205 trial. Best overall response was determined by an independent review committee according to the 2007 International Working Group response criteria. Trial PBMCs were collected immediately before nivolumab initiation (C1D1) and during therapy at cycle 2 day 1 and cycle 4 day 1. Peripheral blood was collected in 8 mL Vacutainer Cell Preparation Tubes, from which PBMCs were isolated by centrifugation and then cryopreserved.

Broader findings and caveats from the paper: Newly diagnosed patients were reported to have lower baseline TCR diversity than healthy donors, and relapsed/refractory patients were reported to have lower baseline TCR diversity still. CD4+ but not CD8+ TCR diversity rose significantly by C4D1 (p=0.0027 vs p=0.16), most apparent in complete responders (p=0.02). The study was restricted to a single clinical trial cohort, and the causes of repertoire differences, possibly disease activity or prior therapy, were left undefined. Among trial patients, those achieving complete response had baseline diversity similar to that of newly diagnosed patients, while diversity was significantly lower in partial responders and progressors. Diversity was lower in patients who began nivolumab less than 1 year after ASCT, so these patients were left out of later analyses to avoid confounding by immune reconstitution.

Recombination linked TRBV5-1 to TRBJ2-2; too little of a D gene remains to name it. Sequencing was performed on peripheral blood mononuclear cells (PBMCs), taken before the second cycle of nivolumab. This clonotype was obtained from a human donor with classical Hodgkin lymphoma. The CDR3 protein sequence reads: CASSWDTGELFF. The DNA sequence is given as TGCGCCAGCAGCTGGGACACCGGGGAGCTGTTTTTT.